A selection of T cell receptor beta chains follows, all from one sample in a study of Graves' ophthalmopathy and Graves' hyperthyroidism. TCRdb re-called the multiplex PCR reads with MiXCR, one entry per CDR3 protein. The sample has 660,000 or so distinct CDR3 sequences; about two fifths are singletons. The specimen was peripheral blood. These receptors were obtained from an adult man with Graves' ophthalmopathy. Each CDR3 is given with its conserved first and last residue. Each record gives: V gene, D gene, J gene, clone size, CDR3 DNA, CDR3 protein. The D gene is left open where the match is weak. The size field is filled for only some rows; it gives once, few, many or a size class.

TRBV5-1,NA,TRBJ2-5,many,TGCGCCAGCAGCTCGGACATCCAAGAGACCCAGTACTTC,CASSSDIQETQYF
TRBV9,NA,TRBJ2-7,many,TGTGCCAGCAGCGTAGTCGCAGGGCCCCCCTACGAGCAGTACTTC,CASSVVAGPPYEQYF
TRBV4-1,TRBD1,TRBJ2-2,NA,TGCGCCAGCAGCCACCCGGACAGGGACGCCGGGGAGCTGTTTTTT,CASSHPDRDAGELFF
TRBV7-8,TRBD1,TRBJ2-2,once,TGTGCCAGTCTCGGGACAGCGAACACCGGGGAGCTGTTTTTT,CASLGTANTGELFF
TRBV24-1,TRBD2,TRBJ2-1,NA,TGTGCCACCAGTGACCCGGGACTAGCCTACAATGAGCAGTTCTTC,CATSDPGLAYNEQFF
TRBV19,NA,TRBJ2-3,many,TGTGCCAGTAGTATGACAGGTGCGGGGCAGCCCCAGTATTTT,CASSMTGAGQPQYF
TRBV27,NA,TRBJ1-5,NA,TGTGCCAGCAGTTTATGGGAGAATCAGCCCCAGCATTTT,CASSLWENQPQHF
TRBV2,TRBD1,TRBJ2-6,NA,TGTGCCAGCATGACAGGGACCTCTGGGGCCAACGTCCTGACTTTC,CASMTGTSGANVLTF
TRBV25-1,NA,TRBJ2-1,NA,TGTGCCAGCGAACGGGCAGGGCCCTACAATGAGCAGTTCTTC,CASERAGPYNEQFF
TRBV2,NA,TRBJ1-5,many,TGTGCCAGCAGTGAAGGGTGGGGCAATCAGCCCCAGCATTTT,CASSEGWGNQPQHF
TRBV2,TRBD1,TRBJ1-5,many,TGTGCCAGCAGCCCCCAGGGGGAAGGCTTTCAGCCCCAGCATTTT,CASSPQGEGFQPQHF
TRBV20-1,TRBD1,TRBJ1-3,many,TGCAGTGCGATGACAGGGAACTCTGGAAACACCATATATTTT,CSAMTGNSGNTIYF
TRBV5-8,NA,TRBJ1-2,NA,TGTGCCAGCAGGCGACGGTCGGGGGGCGCTAACTATGGCTACACCTTC,CASRRRSGGANYGYTF
TRBV2,NA,TRBJ2-2,many,TGTGCCAGCAGTGAAAGGGGGGTCCTAAACACCGGGGAGCTGTTTTTT,CASSERGVLNTGELFF
TRBV9,TRBD1,TRBJ1-2,many,TGTGCCAGCAGCACCTCCGGGACAGCTAACTATGGCTACACCTTC,CASSTSGTANYGYTF
TRBV4-1,TRBD2,TRBJ2-7,few,TGCGCCAGCAGCCAGCGTACGAGGACTAGCGGGGGCTACGAGCAGTACTTC,CASSQRTRTSGGYEQYF
TRBV7-8,NA,TRBJ1-1,many,TGTGCCAGCAGCTTACCAATGGGAGGGTCGAACACTGAAGCTTTCTTT,CASSLPMGGSNTEAFF
TRBV9,NA,TRBJ2-2,few,TGTGCCAGCAGCGTAGCTGGGTTAGCGAACACCGGGGAGCTGTTTTTT,CASSVAGLANTGELFF
TRBV14,NA,TRBJ2-7,many,TGTGCCAGCAGCCAACAATCCCCAGGGACCGAGCAGTACTTC,CASSQQSPGTEQYF